One and the same sample provided the 5 T cell receptor beta chains below, sequenced in a study of neurological immune-mediated disorders. TCRdb recomputed calls from the 5' RACE reads with MiXCR, one row per CDR3 protein. The table records 45,000 to 60,000 distinct CDR3 sequences, around 3.6% of them present only once. The source material was PBMCs. The receptor set was obtained from a man aged 25-45 years with multiple sclerosis.

This clonotype appeared many times. The rearrangement joins TRBV28 to TRBJ2-7; no firm D call. Germline V gene lookup returns CDR1 MDHEN and CDR2 SYDVKM. V dropped 7 bases and J dropped 7 bases, with 11 bases sitting between them. The CDR3 has 11 amino acids. The CDR3 sequence: CASTLSGEQYF. Written as DNA, the CDR3 is TGTGCCAGCACCCTTAGTGGTGAGCAGTACTTC. Variable domain in full (rest from reference TRBV28 and TRBJ2-7): DVKVTQSSRYLVKRTGEKVFLECVQDMDHENMFWYRQDPGLGLRLIYFSYDVKMKEKGDIPEGYSVSREKKERFSLILESASTNQTSMYLCASTLSGEQYFGPGTRLTVT.

This clonotype was seen ten or more times. The rearrangement links TRBV6-1 to TRBJ2-1, with 14 positions matching TRBD2. V was clipped by 8 bases and J by 8 bases; unmatched bases: 5. This CDR3 contains 14 residues. Germline-derived CDR1 and CDR2 are MNHNS and SASEGT. For the CDR3, the DNA is TGTGCCAGCGGGACTAGCGGGGGTTTAGATGAGCAGTTCTTC. Protein: CASGTSGGLDEQFF.

This clonotype was detected many times. The chain employs TRBV6-5 and TRBJ1-5; tentatively, D is TRBD1 (6 bases). The germline V and J ends were trimmed by 6 bases and 0 bases, with 15 bases remaining between them. Per germline, CDR1 MNHEY and CDR2 SVGAGI. This CDR3 has 16 residues. The CDR3 bases are TGTGCCAGCAGCCGTTCTGGGACATATAGCAATCAGCCCCAGCATTTT. It encodes CASSRSGTYSNQPQHF.

The genes are TRBV4-1 and TRBJ2-1; 9 nucleotides align to TRBD2. This CDR3 region has 16 residues. V lost 4 bases to trimming and J lost 3 bases; unmatched junction nucleotides: 7. CDR1 is MGHRA and CDR2 is YSYEKL in the germline V gene. The CDR3 sequence: CASSRGSGGLYNEQFF. The CDR3 DNA sequence: TGCGCCAGCAGCCGCGGTAGCGGGGGACTCTACAATGAGCAGTTCTTC.

This clonotype has at least ten counts. The V call is TRBV4-1, the J call TRBJ1-2; 8 bases line up with TRBD1. Germline loops: CDR1 MGHRA, CDR2 YSYEKL. J was trimmed by 4 bases and V by 1 base; bases with no gene match: 8. CDR3 length: 16 amino acids. The CDR3 coding sequence is TGCGCCAGCAGCCAAGTCGCGACAGGGGATATCTATGGCTACACCTTC. Its translation is CASSQVATGDIYGYTF.